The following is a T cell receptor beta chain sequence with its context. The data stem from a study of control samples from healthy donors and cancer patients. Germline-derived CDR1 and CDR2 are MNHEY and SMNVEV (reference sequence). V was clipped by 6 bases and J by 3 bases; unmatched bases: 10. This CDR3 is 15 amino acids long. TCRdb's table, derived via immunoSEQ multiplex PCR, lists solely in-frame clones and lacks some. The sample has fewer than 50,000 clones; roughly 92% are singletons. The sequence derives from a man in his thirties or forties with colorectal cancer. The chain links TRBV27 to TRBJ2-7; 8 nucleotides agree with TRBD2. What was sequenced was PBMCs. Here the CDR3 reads CASRVAGLAHYEQYF. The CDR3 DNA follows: TGTGCCAGCAGGGTAGCGGGGTTAGCCCACTACGAGCAGTACTTC.